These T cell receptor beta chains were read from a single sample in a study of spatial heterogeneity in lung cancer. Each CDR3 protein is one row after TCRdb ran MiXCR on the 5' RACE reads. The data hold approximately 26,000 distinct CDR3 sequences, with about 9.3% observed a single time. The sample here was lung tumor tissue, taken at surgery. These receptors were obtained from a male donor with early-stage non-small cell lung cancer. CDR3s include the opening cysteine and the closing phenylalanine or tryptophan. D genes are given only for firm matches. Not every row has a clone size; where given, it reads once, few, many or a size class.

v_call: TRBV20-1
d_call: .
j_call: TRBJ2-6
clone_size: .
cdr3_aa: CSASKTGANVLTF
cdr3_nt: TGCAGTGCGAGTAAAACTGGGGCCAACGTCCTGACTTTC

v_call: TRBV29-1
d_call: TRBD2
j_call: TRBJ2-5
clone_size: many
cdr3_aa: CSASGGQETQYF
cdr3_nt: TGCAGCGCGTCCGGGGGGCAAGAGACCCAGTACTTC

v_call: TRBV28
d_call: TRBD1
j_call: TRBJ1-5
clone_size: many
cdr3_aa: CASHDREAQPQHF
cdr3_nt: TGTGCCAGCCATGACAGGGAGGCGCAGCCCCAGCATTTT

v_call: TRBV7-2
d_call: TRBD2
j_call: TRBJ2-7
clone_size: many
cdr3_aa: CASSSLAGASYEQYF
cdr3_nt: TGTGCCAGCAGCTCACTAGCGGGGGCTTCCTACGAGCAGTACTTC

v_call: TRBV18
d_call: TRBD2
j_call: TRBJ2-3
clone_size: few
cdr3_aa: CASSHRVREPKSSTDTQYF
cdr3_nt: TGTGCCAGCTCCCATAGAGTGCGGGAGCCTAAGTCTAGCACAGATACGCAGTATTTT

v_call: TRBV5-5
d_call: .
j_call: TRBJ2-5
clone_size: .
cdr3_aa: CASSTAGPPEGTQYF
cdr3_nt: TGTGCCAGCAGCACGGCCGGGCCCCCGGAGGGGACCCAGTACTTC

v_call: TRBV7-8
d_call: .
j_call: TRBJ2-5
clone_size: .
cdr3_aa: CASINWGETQYF
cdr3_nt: TGTGCCAGCATCAACTGGGGGGAGACCCAGTACTTC

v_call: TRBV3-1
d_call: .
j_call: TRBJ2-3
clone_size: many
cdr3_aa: CASSPTGGGDTQYF
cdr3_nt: TGTGCCAGCAGCCCCACGGGGGGCGGAGATACGCAGTATTTT

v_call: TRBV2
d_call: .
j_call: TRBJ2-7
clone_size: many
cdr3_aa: CASRTGSSYEQYF
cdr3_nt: TGTGCCAGCCGGACCGGGAGTAGCTACGAGCAGTACTTC

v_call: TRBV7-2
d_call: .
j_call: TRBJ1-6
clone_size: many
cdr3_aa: CATGGENNSPLHF
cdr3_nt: TGTGCCACGGGGGGAGAGAATAATTCACCCCTCCACTTT

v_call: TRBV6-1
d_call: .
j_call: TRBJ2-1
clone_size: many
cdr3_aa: CASRRIPNEQFF
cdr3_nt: TGTGCCAGCAGACGAATACCTAATGAGCAGTTCTTC

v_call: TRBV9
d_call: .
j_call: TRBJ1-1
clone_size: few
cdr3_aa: CASALRAGTEAFF
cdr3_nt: TGTGCCAGCGCCCTGAGGGCCGGCACTGAAGCTTTCTTT

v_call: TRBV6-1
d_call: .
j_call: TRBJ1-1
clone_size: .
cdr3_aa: CASSEGGQTSHRAFF
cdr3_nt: TGTGCCAGCAGTGAAGGTGGTCAAACCTCACACAGGGCTTTCTTT

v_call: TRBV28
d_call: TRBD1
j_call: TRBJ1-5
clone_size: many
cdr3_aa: CASRPGGQGNNQPQHF
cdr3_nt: TGTGCCAGCAGACCTGGGGGACAGGGGAACAATCAGCCCCAGCATTTT

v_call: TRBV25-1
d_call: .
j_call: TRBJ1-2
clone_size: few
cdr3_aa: CASSAYGANYGYTF
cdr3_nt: TGTGCCAGCAGTGCGTATGGGGCGAACTATGGCTACACCTTC

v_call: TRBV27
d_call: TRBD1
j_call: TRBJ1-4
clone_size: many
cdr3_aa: CASSPQGTEANEKLFF
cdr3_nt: TGTGCCAGCAGTCCTCAGGGGACAGAAGCTAATGAAAAACTGTTTTTT

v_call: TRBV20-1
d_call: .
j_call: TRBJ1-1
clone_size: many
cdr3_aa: CSAMMGVNTEAFF
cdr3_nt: TGCAGTGCTATGATGGGGGTTAACACTGAAGCTTTCTTT

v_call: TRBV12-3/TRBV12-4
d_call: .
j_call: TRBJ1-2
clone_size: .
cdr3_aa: CASSDGYTF
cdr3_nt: TGTGCCAGCTCGGATGGCTACACCTTC

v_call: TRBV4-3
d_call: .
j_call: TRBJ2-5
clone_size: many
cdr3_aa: CASSQDLGHQETQYF
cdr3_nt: TGCGCCAGCAGCCAAGATCTGGGCCACCAAGAGACCCAGTACTTC

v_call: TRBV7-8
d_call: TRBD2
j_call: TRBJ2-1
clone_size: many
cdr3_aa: CASSLRSLAGNEQFF
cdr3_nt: TGTGCCAGCAGCCTCAGGAGCCTAGCGGGGAATGAGCAGTTCTTC

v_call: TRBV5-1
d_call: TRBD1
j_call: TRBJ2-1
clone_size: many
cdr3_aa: CASRGQGDNEQFF
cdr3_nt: TGCGCCAGCAGAGGACAGGGAGACAATGAGCAGTTCTTC

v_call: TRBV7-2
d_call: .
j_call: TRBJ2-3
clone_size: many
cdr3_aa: CASSLFTDTQYF
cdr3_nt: TGTGCCAGCAGCTTATTCACAGATACGCAGTATTTT

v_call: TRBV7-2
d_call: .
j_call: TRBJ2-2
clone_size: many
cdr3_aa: CASSLGRIAELFF
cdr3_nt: TGTGCCAGCAGCTTGGGGCGGATCGCGGAGCTGTTTTTT

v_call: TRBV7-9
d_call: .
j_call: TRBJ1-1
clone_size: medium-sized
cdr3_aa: CASSGTVTWGTEAFF
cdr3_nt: TGTGCCAGCAGCGGGACGGTAACCTGGGGCACTGAAGCTTTCTTT

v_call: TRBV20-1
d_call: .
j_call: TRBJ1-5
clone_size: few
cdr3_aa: CSASGRVGDQPQHF
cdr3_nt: TGCAGTGCTAGCGGCAGGGTCGGCGATCAGCCCCAGCATTTT

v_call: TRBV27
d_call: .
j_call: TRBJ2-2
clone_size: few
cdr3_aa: CASSFAGSFMGELFF
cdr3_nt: TGTGCCAGCAGTTTTGCGGGGTCGTTCATGGGGGAGCTGTTTTTT

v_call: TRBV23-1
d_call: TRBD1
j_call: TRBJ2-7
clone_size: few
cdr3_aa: CASPGDREFSYEQYF
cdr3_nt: TGCGCCAGCCCGGGGGACAGGGAATTCTCCTACGAGCAGTACTTC

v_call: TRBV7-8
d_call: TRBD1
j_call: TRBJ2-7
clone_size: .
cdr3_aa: CASSEGQAYEQYF
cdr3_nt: TGTGCCAGCAGTGAGGGACAGGCCTACGAGCAGTACTTC

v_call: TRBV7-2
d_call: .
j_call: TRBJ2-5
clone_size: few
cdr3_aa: CASSFFGEETQYF
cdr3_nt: TGTGCCAGCAGCTTCTTTGGGGAGGAGACCCAGTACTTC

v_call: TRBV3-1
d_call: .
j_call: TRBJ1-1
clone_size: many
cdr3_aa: CASSRDGNTEAFF
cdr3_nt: TGTGCCAGCAGCCGGGACGGGAACACTGAAGCTTTCTTT

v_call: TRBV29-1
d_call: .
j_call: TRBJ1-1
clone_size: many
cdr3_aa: CSVVRDPRTEAFF
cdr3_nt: TGCAGCGTGGTACGGGATCCACGGACTGAAGCTTTCTTT

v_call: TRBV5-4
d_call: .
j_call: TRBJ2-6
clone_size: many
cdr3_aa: CASSGGTAGANVLTF
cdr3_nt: TGTGCCAGCAGCGGAGGGACAGCTGGGGCCAACGTCCTGACTTTC

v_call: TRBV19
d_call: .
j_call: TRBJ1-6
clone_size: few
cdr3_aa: CASSIQRDDSPLHF
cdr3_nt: TGTGCCAGTAGTATTCAAAGGGATGATTCACCCCTCCACTTT

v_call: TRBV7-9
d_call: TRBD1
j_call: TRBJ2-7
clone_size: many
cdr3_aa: CASSLTGGAYEQYF
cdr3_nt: TGTGCCAGCAGCCTGACAGGGGGAGCCTACGAGCAGTACTTC

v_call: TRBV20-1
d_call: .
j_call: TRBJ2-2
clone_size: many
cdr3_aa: CSAIRKGAGELFF
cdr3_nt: TGCAGTGCCATAAGGAAGGGGGCCGGGGAGCTGTTTTTT

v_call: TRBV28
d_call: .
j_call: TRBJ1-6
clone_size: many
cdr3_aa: CASNPRGGTYNSPLHF
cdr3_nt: TGTGCCAGCAATCCCAGGGGAGGGACCTATAATTCACCCCTCCACTTT

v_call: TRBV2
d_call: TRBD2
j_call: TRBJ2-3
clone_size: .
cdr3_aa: CASRPGLAGGTDTQYF
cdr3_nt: TGTGCCAGCAGACCCGGCCTAGCGGGCGGCACAGATACGCAGTATTTT

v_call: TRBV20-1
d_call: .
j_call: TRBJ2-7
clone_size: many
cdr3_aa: CSAKTQYEQYF
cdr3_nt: TGCAGTGCTAAGACCCAATACGAGCAGTACTTC

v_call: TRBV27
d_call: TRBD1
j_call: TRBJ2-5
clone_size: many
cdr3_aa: CASSPRGRETQYF
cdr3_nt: TGTGCCAGCAGTCCAAGGGGGCGTGAGACCCAGTACTTC

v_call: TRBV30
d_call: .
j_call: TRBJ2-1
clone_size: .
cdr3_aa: CAWSVTSSYNEQFF
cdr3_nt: TGTGCCTGGAGTGTCACTAGCTCCTACAATGAGCAGTTCTTC

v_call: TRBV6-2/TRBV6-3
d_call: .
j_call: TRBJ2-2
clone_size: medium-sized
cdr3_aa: CASSGGVTGELFF
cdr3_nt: TGTGCCAGCAGCGGCGGTGTCACCGGGGAGCTGTTTTTT

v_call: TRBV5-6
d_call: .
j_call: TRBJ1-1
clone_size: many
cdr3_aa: CASSLGGFVDGTEAFF
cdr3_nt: TGTGCCAGCAGCTTGGGAGGTTTCGTCGATGGCACTGAAGCTTTCTTT

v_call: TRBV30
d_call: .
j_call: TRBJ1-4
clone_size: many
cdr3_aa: CAWTPSYSKGEKLFF
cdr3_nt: TGTGCCTGGACCCCTTCGTACTCAAAGGGCGAAAAACTGTTTTTT

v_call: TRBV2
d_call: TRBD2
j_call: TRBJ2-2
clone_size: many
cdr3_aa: CASTVRRETAGELFF
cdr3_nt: TGTGCCAGTACAGTGCGGCGGGAGACCGCCGGGGAGCTGTTTTTT

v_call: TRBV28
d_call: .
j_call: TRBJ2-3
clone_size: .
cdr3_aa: CASSFWRRGTDTQYF
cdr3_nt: TGTGCCAGCAGTTTTTGGCGGAGGGGCACAGATACGCAGTATTTT

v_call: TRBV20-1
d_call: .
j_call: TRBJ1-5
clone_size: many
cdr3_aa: CSARGGQPQHF
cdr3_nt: TGCAGTGCCCGGGGGGGTCAGCCCCAGCATTTT

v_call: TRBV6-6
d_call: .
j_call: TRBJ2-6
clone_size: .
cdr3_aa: CASSYRGKSGANVLTF
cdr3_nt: TGTGCCAGCAGTTATAGAGGGAAGTCTGGGGCCAACGTCCTGACTTTC

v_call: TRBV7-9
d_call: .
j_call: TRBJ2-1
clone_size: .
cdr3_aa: CASSSKNGGTNEQFF
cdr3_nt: TGTGCCAGCAGCTCCAAGAACGGGGGGACAAATGAGCAGTTCTTC

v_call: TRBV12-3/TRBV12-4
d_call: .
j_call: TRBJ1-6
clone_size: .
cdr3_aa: CASRFDRSNSPLHF
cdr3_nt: TGTGCCAGCAGATTCGACAGGAGTAATTCACCCCTCCACTTT

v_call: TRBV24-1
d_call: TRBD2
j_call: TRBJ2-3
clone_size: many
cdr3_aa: CATSDLASGTGQYF
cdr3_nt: TGTGCCACCAGTGATTTGGCCAGCGGGACTGGGCAGTATTTT

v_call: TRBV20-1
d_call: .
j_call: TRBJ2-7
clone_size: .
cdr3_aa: CSAPKQGREEQYF
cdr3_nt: TGCAGTGCCCCAAAACAGGGAAGGGAGGAGCAGTACTTC

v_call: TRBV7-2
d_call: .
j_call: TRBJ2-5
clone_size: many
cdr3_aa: CASSLQGETQYF
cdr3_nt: TGTGCCAGCAGCTTGCAGGGAGAGACCCAGTACTTC

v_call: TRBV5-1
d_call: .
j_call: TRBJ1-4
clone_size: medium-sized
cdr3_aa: CASSLDGWDEKLFF
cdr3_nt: TGCGCCAGCAGCTTGGACGGGTGGGATGAAAAACTGTTTTTT